The TCR beta chain under discussion was sequenced for a study of cytomegalovirus exposure and HLA in healthy donors. This clone showed up just once. The PCR ran on 60 Vbeta and 13 Jbeta primers. This table comes from immunoSEQ multiplex PCR, and its TCRdb copy is limited to in-frame clones, with some not included. Among about 150,000 clones listed, roughly 80% were seen once. CDR3 length: 15 amino acids. CDR1 and CDR2 (germline): SGHTA, FQGNSA. Trimming took 7 bases from V and 3 from J, leaving 18 bases between them. This TCR was recovered from a male donor in good health and CMV-seropositive. Source material: PBMCs. The V call is TRBV7-2, the J call TRBJ1-1; no firm D call. CDR3 nucleotides: TGTGCCAGCACCACCTGGCTTGCGGGAGACACTGAAGCTTTCTTT. It specifies CASTTWLAGDTEAFF. The full variable domain, rest sourced from reference TRBV7-2 and TRBJ1-1, is GAGVSQSPSNKVTEKGKDVELRCDPISGHTALYWYRQSLGQGLEFLIYFQGNSAPDKSGLPSDRFSAERTGGSVSTLTIQRTQQEDSAVYLCASTTWLAGDTEAFFGQGTRLTVV.